The 18 T cell receptor beta chains reported below all come from one sample, sequenced in a study of shared clonotypes between healthy human individuals (dated by TCRdb to 2018 to 2021). Library prep was done by the immunoSEQ multiplex PCR assay. TCRdb's version of the immuneACCESS table is confined to in-frame rearrangements and falls short of the full clone set. An unresolved V gene accounts for under half of the shortfall where checked; the remainder is of unknown origin. The sample has over 2 million clones on record, around 90% of them singletons. The ten largest clones represent more than 0.35% of the sample. The sequenced sample was naive CD4+ T cells from PBMCs. The cell subset or site label here, explained by the study, means: CD45RA+ positively selected. The source is a man aged 18 to 30 in good health. Some clones in this sample may be carry-over from other donors' samples.

The chain couples TRBV29-1 to TRBJ2-3, with D perhaps matching TRBD2 (7 bases). The germline CDR1 and CDR2 sequences are SQVTM and ANQGSEA. The V end lost 3 bases, the J end lost 3 bases, and 10 bases lay between the germline ends. The CDR3 covers 13 residues. The DNA for the CDR3 is TGCAGCGTTGATCGGGGGGCGACAGATACGCAGTATTTT. Its translation is CSVDRGATDTQYF.

The chain has TRBV7-9 and TRBJ2-7; D gene ambiguous. This CDR3 is built from 14 residues. The V and J ends lost 3 bases and 0 bases respectively, with 9 bases between them. CDR1 and CDR2 (germline): SEHNR, FQNEAQ (reference sequence). CDR3 region: CASSFDRSSYEQYF. CDR3 coding DNA: TGTGCCAGCAGCTTCGATCGGAGCTCCTACGAGCAGTACTTC. Looking up the rest from reference TRBV7-9 and TRBJ2-7 gives the full variable domain: DTGVSQNPRHKITKRGQNVTFRCDPISEHNRLYWYRQTLGQGPEFLTYFQNEAQLEKSRLLSDRFSAERPKGSFSTLEIQRTEQGDSAMYLCASSFDRSSYEQYFGPGTRLTVT.

The rearrangement joins TRBV11-3 to TRBJ2-2; 9 bases are shared with TRBD2. This CDR3 is 18 amino acids long. Germline assignment: CDR1 SGHNT and CDR2 YENEEA. J gave up 4 bases and V 0 bases, and 9 bases lay outside the gene matches. CDR3 in amino acids: CASSLDGVAGDGTGELFF. Written as DNA, the CDR3 is TGTGCCAGCAGCTTAGATGGAGTAGCGGGAGATGGCACCGGGGAGCTGTTTTTT.

This chain uses TRBV5-1 with TRBJ2-7; TRBD2 might be the D (5 bases). The CDR3 loop spans 14 amino acids. Trimming left V 1 base short and J 5 bases short, with 13 bases between. Germline assignment: CDR1 SGHRS and CDR2 YFSETQ. CDR3 coding DNA: TGCGCCAGCAGCTTGAGGTTTGAGAGGGACGAGCAGTACTTC. It encodes CASSLRFERDEQYF.

The chain recombines TRBV6-5 with TRBJ2-1, with D unresolved. This CDR3 is 14 amino acids long. Looked up from germline, CDR1 is MNHEY and CDR2 is SVGAGI. V was cut by 2 bases and J by 8 bases, with 13 bases left in between. The CDR3 is CASSYMDRRHEQFF. The CDR3 DNA is TGTGCCAGCAGTTACATGGACCGCCGCCATGAGCAGTTCTTC.

The V and J genes are TRBV9 and TRBJ2-1; D possibly corresponds to TRBD2 (6 bases). The CDR3 has 16 residues. Germline V CDR1 and CDR2: SGDLS, YYNGEE. Trimming shortened V by 1 base and J by 6 bases, and 17 bases separated the two germline ends. CDR3 protein: CASSVNPRRRGNEQFF. For the CDR3, the DNA is TGTGCCAGCAGCGTAAACCCCAGGAGGAGGGGCAATGAGCAGTTCTTC.

Written as DNA, the CDR3 is TGTGCCAGCAGTTTACGGACTAGTCGAGAGCAGTTCTTC. This codes for CASSLRTSREQFF. The chain employs TRBV28 and TRBJ2-1, with 7 bases identical to TRBD2. The CDR3 runs 13 residues. V was clipped by 2 bases and J by 10 bases; unmatched bases: 5. The germline CDR1 and CDR2 sequences are MDHEN and SYDVKM.

This clone was picked up one time. The chain links TRBV5-4 to TRBJ2-1; the match to TRBD2 covers 11 bases. V trimming: 4 bases; J trimming: 2 bases; junction bases outside the gene matches: 2. Germline CDR1 and CDR2: SGHNT and YYREEE (reference sequence). There are 15 residues in the CDR3. The CDR3, as DNA: TGTGCCAGCAGCCAGACTAGCGGGACCTACAATGAGCAGTTCTTC. Protein sequence: CASSQTSGTYNEQFF.

As concerns this clone: The sample holds other DNA sequences that translate to the same CDR3. The rearrangement uses TRBV2 and TRBJ2-7; D possibly corresponds to TRBD1 (7 bases). CDR3 size: 12 residues. V lost 5 bases, J lost 7 bases, and 12 bases lay in between. Per the germline V gene, CDR1 is SNHLY and CDR2 is FYNNEI. The DNA for the CDR3 is TGTGCCAGCAGTTTTTCAGGGGGGGAGCAGTACTTC. This translates into CASSFSGGEQYF.

J is TRBJ1-2 and V is TRBV5-5, with D tentatively TRBD1 (5 bases). The CDR3 is 15 residues long. Germline lookup yields CDR1 SGHKS and CDR2 YYEKEE (reference sequence). The V end was cut by 4 bases, the J end by 4 bases, with 17 bases between. As DNA, the CDR3 is TGTGCCAGCAGCCCCTCTTTGGGCGGGGCCTATGGCTACACCTTC. It specifies CASSPSLGGAYGYTF.

The V gene is TRBV4-1, the J gene TRBJ2-2; maybe TRBD1 (6 bases). Germline V gene sequence: CDR1 MGHRA, CDR2 YSYEKL. The length of the CDR3 is 15 residues. The V and J ends lost 3 bases and 5 bases respectively, with 13 bases between them. CDR3 amino acids: CASSQPTQGTGELFF. CDR3 sequence (DNA): TGCGCCAGCAGCCAGCCTACCCAGGGGACCGGGGAGCTGTTTTTT.

V and J are TRBV28 and TRBJ1-1; no firm D call. Looked up from germline, CDR1 is MDHEN and CDR2 is SYDVKM. Trimming shortened V by 6 bases and J by 1 base, and 12 bases separated the two germline ends. CDR3 length: 14 residues. The DNA of the CDR3 is TGTGCCAGCAGCCAAAGCCGGGGGAACACTGAAGCTTTCTTT. It specifies CASSQSRGNTEAFF.

The chain carries TRBV7-2 and TRBJ2-1, with 8 bases that match TRBD1. After removal of 0 bases from V and 10 bases from J, the junction contained 8 bases not matched to a gene. There are 15 residues in the CDR3. CDR1 SGHTA and CDR2 FQGNSA come from the germline V gene. CDR3 region: CASSLAQGAVKEQFF. The CDR3 nucleotides read TGTGCCAGCAGCTTAGCGCAGGGGGCTGTTAAAGAGCAGTTCTTC.

Remarks on this clone: The same CDR3 also results from other DNA sequences found in this sample. J is TRBJ2-7 and V is TRBV5-1, with 10 nucleotides matching TRBD1. The CDR3 consists of 14 residues. The V segment lost 3 bases and the J segment 4 bases; nucleotides outside the gene matches: 4. Germline V gene data show CDR1 as SGHRS and CDR2 as YFSETQ. CDR3 loop: CASSSGTGEYEQYF. CDR3 sequence (DNA): TGCGCCAGCAGCTCGGGGACAGGGGAATACGAGCAGTACTTC.

Notes on this clone: This sample also contains other DNA sequences that code for the same CDR3. V gene TRBV7-3 combines with J gene TRBJ2-1; perhaps TRBD2 as D (6 bases). This CDR3 is built from 12 residues. With 0 bases removed from V and 9 bases from J, the gap between germline ends came to 6 bases. CDR1 SGHTA and CDR2 FQGTGA come from the germline V gene. The DNA for the CDR3 is TGTGCCAGCAGCTTAACTAGCGGTGAGCAGTTCTTC. Residues: CASSLTSGEQFF.

This clone has more than one count but fewer than ten. The chain carries TRBV28 and TRBJ1-5; D uncertain. Looked up from germline, CDR1 is MDHEN and CDR2 is SYDVKM. The CDR3 sequence is 12 residues long. Trimming left V 8 bases short and J 4 bases short, with 9 bases between. Written as DNA, the CDR3 is TGTGCCAGCCATACCTCAAATCAGCCCCAGCATTTT. This encodes CASHTSNQPQHF. The whole variable domain, remainder taken from reference TRBV28 and TRBJ1-5, is DVKVTQSSRYLVKRTGEKVFLECVQDMDHENMFWYRQDPGLGLRLIYFSYDVKMKEKGDIPEGYSVSREKKERFSLILESASTNQTSMYLCASHTSNQPQHFGDGTRLSIL.

This clone was detected only once. The chain joins TRBV6-6 to TRBJ2-7, with D tentatively TRBD2 (5 bases). Germline V gene data show CDR1 as MNHNY and CDR2 as SVGAGI (reference sequence). V lost 6 bases and J lost 0, with 9 bases in between. The CDR3 is 13 residues long. This CDR3 reads CASRGGASYEQYF. The CDR3 nucleotides are TGTGCCAGCAGAGGAGGAGCCTCCTACGAGCAGTACTTC.

In regard to this clone: The sample contains more than one DNA sequence encoding this CDR3. This chain links TRBV7-3 with TRBJ2-1, with 7 bases that match TRBD2. V dropped 0 bases and J dropped 7; count of bases not matched to a gene: 0. In germline, CDR1 is SGHTA, CDR2 FQGTGA. The length of the CDR3 is 13 residues. CDR3 loop: CASSLTGGNEQFF. The CDR3 DNA follows: TGTGCCAGCAGCTTAACGGGAGGGAATGAGCAGTTCTTC.